This T cell receptor beta chain stems from a study of cytomegalovirus exposure and HLA in healthy donors. There are 18 residues in the CDR3. Between the trimmed V and J ends, which lost 3 bases and 1 base, there was a span of 19 bases. From germline, CDR1 is LGHNA and CDR2 YNFKEQ. Sequencing was performed with immunoSEQ multiplex PCR; in TCRdb, only in-frame clones are kept and a portion is missing. Of some 100,000 clones in the sample, 80% to 90% are singletons; the top ten hold about 4.3%. Sequenced: PBMCs. The source of this sequence is a man between 18 and 35 years old in good health and CMV-seropositive. The chain recombines TRBV4-2 with TRBJ1-3; TRBD1 is a possible D gene (5 bases). CDR3 in amino acids: CASSHVTRGGTSGNTIYF. CDR3 bases: TGTGCCAGCAGCCATGTTACGAGGGGAGGAACTTCTGGAAACACCATATATTTT.